The rows below give T cell receptor beta chains drawn from one sample of a study of technical replicates of blood from a handful of donors. Some clones are missing from TCRdb's copy, which holds only in-frame ones; the method was immunoSEQ multiplex PCR. The sample contains around 100,000 clones, roughly 95% of which appear only once. Sequencing was carried out using T cells isolated from PBMCs. Every receptor here comes from a human donor in good health. The CDR3 runs from the conserved cysteine through the conserved F or W. Each record gives: V gene, D gene, clone size, J gene, CDR3 DNA, CDR3 protein. The D gene is left open where the match is weak. Expanded clones are given a class, and other clones once, few, many or no size at all.

v_gene: TRBV18; d_gene: .; abundance: .; j_gene: TRBJ2-5; CDR3nt: TGTGCCAGCTCACCTAAGGACAGACAAGAGACCCAGTACTTC; CDR3aa: CASSPKDRQETQYF
v_gene: TRBV11-2; d_gene: TRBD2; abundance: .; j_gene: TRBJ2-1; CDR3nt: TGTGCCAGCAGCGGAAGACGACTAGCCGGGGAACGGAATGAGCAGTTCTTC; CDR3aa: CASSGRRLAGERNEQFF
v_gene: TRBV12-5; d_gene: .; abundance: .; j_gene: TRBJ2-1; CDR3nt: TGTGCTAGTGGTTTGGTATTGGGGAGCTCCTACAATGAGCAGTTCTTC; CDR3aa: CASGLVLGSSYNEQFF
v_gene: TRBV5-1; d_gene: TRBD1; abundance: .; j_gene: TRBJ1-4; CDR3nt: TGCGCCAGTAGCACAGGGGCTAATGAAAAACTGTTTTTT; CDR3aa: CASSTGANEKLFF
v_gene: TRBV28; d_gene: TRBD1; abundance: .; j_gene: TRBJ2-7; CDR3nt: TGTGCCAGCAGGTACTATGGGACAGGGTCGGGCGAGCAGTACTTC; CDR3aa: CASRYYGTGSGEQYF
v_gene: TRBV9; d_gene: TRBD1; abundance: .; j_gene: TRBJ2-7; CDR3nt: TGTGCCAGCAGCTACGGACAGGGTTACGAGCAGTACTTC; CDR3aa: CASSYGQGYEQYF
v_gene: TRBV5-1; d_gene: TRBD2; abundance: .; j_gene: TRBJ2-5; CDR3nt: TGCGCCAGCAGCTCGGGACTAGCGGGAGAGACCCAGTACTTC; CDR3aa: CASSSGLAGETQYF
v_gene: TRBV7-9; d_gene: .; abundance: .; j_gene: TRBJ2-7; CDR3nt: TGTGCCAGCAGCTCTAGACTAGGTGGAAACGAGCAGTACTTC; CDR3aa: CASSSRLGGNEQYF
v_gene: TRBV29-1; d_gene: .; abundance: once; j_gene: TRBJ2-5; CDR3nt: TGCAGCGCACTCGGGAGCCAAGAGACCCAGTACTTC; CDR3aa: CSALGSQETQYF
v_gene: TRBV25-1; d_gene: .; abundance: .; j_gene: TRBJ2-2; CDR3nt: TGTGCCAGCATGAATTGGGGGGTCACCGGGGAGCTGTTTTTT; CDR3aa: CASMNWGVTGELFF
v_gene: TRBV15; d_gene: TRBD1; abundance: .; j_gene: TRBJ2-3; CDR3nt: TGTGCCACCAGCGGTCCGTGGACAGGGTCCCCAGATACGCAGTATTTT; CDR3aa: CATSGPWTGSPDTQYF
v_gene: TRBV10-1; d_gene: .; abundance: .; j_gene: TRBJ2-1; CDR3nt: TGCGCCAGCAGTGAGTCGGTGGCTAGTCTTGGTGAGCAGTTCTTC; CDR3aa: CASSESVASLGEQFF
v_gene: TRBV29-1; d_gene: .; abundance: .; j_gene: TRBJ2-6; CDR3nt: TGCAGCGTTGCAGGGGGGCCGGCAAACTCTGGGGCCAACGTCCTGACTTTC; CDR3aa: CSVAGGPANSGANVLTF
v_gene: TRBV9; d_gene: TRBD2; abundance: .; j_gene: TRBJ2-2; CDR3nt: TGTGCCAGCAGCGTGGGGACTAGCGTTACCGGGGAGCTGTTTTTT; CDR3aa: CASSVGTSVTGELFF
v_gene: TRBV4-1; d_gene: .; abundance: once; j_gene: TRBJ1-5; CDR3nt: TGCGCCAGCAGCCAGGCAGAGGGATGGTCTAATCAGCCCCAGCATTTT; CDR3aa: CASSQAEGWSNQPQHF
v_gene: TRBV4-1; d_gene: .; abundance: .; j_gene: TRBJ1-2; CDR3nt: TGCGCCAGCAGCCAAGATGGAGGGAGGGATGGCTACACCTTC; CDR3aa: CASSQDGGRDGYTF
v_gene: TRBV9; d_gene: .; abundance: .; j_gene: TRBJ1-1; CDR3nt: TGTGCCAGCAGCGTAGTCGGTGAGAAAATGAACACTGAAGCTTTCTTT; CDR3aa: CASSVVGEKMNTEAFF
v_gene: TRBV6-5; d_gene: .; abundance: .; j_gene: TRBJ1-1; CDR3nt: TGTGCCAGCACCCAAGGGAGATCCACTGAAGCTTTCTTT; CDR3aa: CASTQGRSTEAFF
v_gene: TRBV6-5; d_gene: .; abundance: .; j_gene: TRBJ2-7; CDR3nt: TGTGCCAGCACGTGGCAGGGTGACACCTACGAGCAGTACTTC; CDR3aa: CASTWQGDTYEQYF
v_gene: TRBV28; d_gene: .; abundance: .; j_gene: TRBJ1-1; CDR3nt: TGTGCCAGCAGTTTATGGGGAGGTGAAGCTTTCTTT; CDR3aa: CASSLWGGEAFF
v_gene: TRBV28; d_gene: .; abundance: .; j_gene: TRBJ1-5; CDR3nt: TGTGCCAGCAGTCCCACGGGACAGCCCCAGCATTTT; CDR3aa: CASSPTGQPQHF
v_gene: TRBV6-6; d_gene: TRBD2; abundance: .; j_gene: TRBJ2-7; CDR3nt: TGTGCCAGCATGTACGGGACTAGCGGCTCCTACGAGCAGTACTTC; CDR3aa: CASMYGTSGSYEQYF
v_gene: TRBV7-2; d_gene: TRBD2; abundance: .; j_gene: TRBJ2-3; CDR3nt: TGTGCCAGCAGCCCCCGAGATAGCGGGAGTCGTACAGATACGCAGTATTTT; CDR3aa: CASSPRDSGSRTDTQYF
v_gene: TRBV12-5; d_gene: .; abundance: .; j_gene: TRBJ1-1; CDR3nt: TGTGCTAGTGTTGAGGACGGACTCGCCGATGAAGCTTTCTTT; CDR3aa: CASVEDGLADEAFF
v_gene: TRBV14; d_gene: TRBD2; abundance: .; j_gene: TRBJ2-3; CDR3nt: TGTGCCAGCAGCCGACTGGGCCAGCGGGGGGGCGGCGATACGCAGTATTTT; CDR3aa: CASSRLGQRGGGDTQYF
v_gene: TRBV6-1; d_gene: TRBD1; abundance: .; j_gene: TRBJ1-1; CDR3nt: TGTGCCGGGGGACAGGGCTGGGACACTGAAGCTTTCTTT; CDR3aa: CAGGQGWDTEAFF
v_gene: TRBV9; d_gene: .; abundance: .; j_gene: TRBJ2-1; CDR3nt: TGTGCCAGCAGCAACCCCGCCCGGGACTTGAGCCTCTCCTACAATGAGCAGTTCTTC; CDR3aa: CASSNPARDLSLSYNEQFF
v_gene: TRBV5-1; d_gene: .; abundance: .; j_gene: TRBJ1-2; CDR3nt: TGCGCCAGCAGAGCAGGGTCTAACTATGGCTACACCTTC; CDR3aa: CASRAGSNYGYTF
v_gene: TRBV2; d_gene: TRBD2; abundance: .; j_gene: TRBJ2-5; CDR3nt: TGTGCCAGCATGGGGGGGGAGGGGGAGACCCAGTACTTC; CDR3aa: CASMGGEGETQYF
v_gene: TRBV2; d_gene: .; abundance: once; j_gene: TRBJ1-5; CDR3nt: TGTGCCTGTCGACAGGTGGCCGCGGGTCAGCCCCAGCATTTT; CDR3aa: CACRQVAAGQPQHF
v_gene: TRBV7-8; d_gene: TRBD1; abundance: .; j_gene: TRBJ1-1; CDR3nt: TGTGCCAGCAGTTACAGGGGGCGCGATAGAATGAACACTGAAGCTTTCTTT; CDR3aa: CASSYRGRDRMNTEAFF
v_gene: TRBV2; d_gene: TRBD2; abundance: .; j_gene: TRBJ2-1; CDR3nt: TGTGCCAGCAGTAAAAGGGGCCTAGCGGGGGATGAGCAGTTCTTC; CDR3aa: CASSKRGLAGDEQFF